Presented here are 3 T cell receptor beta chains from one specimen sequenced in a study of radiotherapy plus CTLA-4 blockade in lung cancer. Measured with immunoSEQ multiplex PCR; TCRdb has only the in-frame clones, and not every one. The sample records about 49,000 clones, about 88% being singletons. The sample in question was peripheral blood, obtained from a patient treated with radiotherapy plus ipilimumab. These receptors all stem from a human donor with non-small cell lung cancer whose response to radiotherapy plus ipilimumab could not be evaluated.

The chain couples TRBV18 to TRBJ2-7; TRBD1 might be the D (6 bases). Germline V CDR1 and CDR2: KGHSH, LQKENI. The CDR3 sequence is 14 residues long. The germline V and J ends were trimmed by 4 bases and 3 bases, with 13 bases remaining between them. CDR3 nucleotide sequence: TGTGCCAGCTCACGGCAGGGGAAGTTCTACGAGCAGTACTTC. Translation: CASSRQGKFYEQYF. The full variable domain, rest sourced from reference TRBV18 and TRBJ2-7, is NAGVMQNPRHLVRRRGQEARLRCSPMKGHSHVYWYRQLPEEGLKFMVYLQKENIIDESGMPKERFSAEFPKEGPSILRIQQVVRGDSAAYFCASSRQGKFYEQYFGPGTRLTVT.

The J gene is TRBJ1-2, the V gene TRBV19; D remains ambiguous. V lost 0 bases and J lost 14, with 16 bases in between. The CDR3 is 13 residues long. Germline loops: CDR1 LNHDA, CDR2 SQIVND (reference sequence). The DNA for the CDR3 is TGTGCCAGTAGTATAGATCCCCGCGGCTTTTGTACCTTC. Residues: CASSIDPRGFCTF.

Notes on this clone: This CDR3 is also generated by other DNA sequences in the sample. The gene calls are TRBV13 and TRBJ1-6; the D is unclear. The V end lost 2 bases, the J end lost 7 bases, and 3 bases lay between the germline ends. Germline V CDR1 and CDR2: PRHDT, FYEKMQ (reference sequence). CDR3 size: 12 residues. This CDR3 is CASSLQNSPLHF. The CDR3 region has the DNA TGTGCCAGCAGCTTACAGAATTCACCCCTCCACTTT.